Following are 3 T cell receptor beta chains from one sample sequenced in a study of brain metastases from non-small cell lung cancer. Repertoires were generated with immunoSEQ multiplex PCR, while TCRdb's copy carries only in-frame clones and drops some. The sample lists over a thousand clones, around 82% occurring once. Sequencing input: tissue from a brain metastasis. The receptors were sampled from a donor at least 40 years old with non-small cell lung cancer.

This clone was recorded a few times. J is TRBJ1-1 and V is TRBV6-6; the D is unclear. The germline gives CDR1 MNHNY, CDR2 SVGAGI (reference sequence). Trimming removed 3 bases from V and 5 bases from J, with 13 bases in between. CDR3 length equals 14 residues. The CDR3 nucleotides are TGTGCCAGCAGTTATCTAGAAACTGGGACTGAAGCTTTCTTT. It yields the protein CASSYLETGTEAFF.

This sequence joins TRBV9 and TRBJ1-1; D not certain. The germline V gene encodes CDR1 SGDLS and CDR2 YYNGEE. This CDR3 is built from 14 residues. V was cut by 0 bases and J by 3 bases, with 9 bases left in between. The CDR3 here is CASSVGPEDTEAFF. The CDR3 DNA reads TGTGCCAGCAGCGTAGGACCCGAGGACACTGAAGCTTTCTTT.

Regarding this clone: Other nucleotide sequences in the sample specify the same CDR3. V usage is TRBV15 and J usage is TRBJ1-2; D gene ambiguous. With 0 bases removed from V and 8 bases from J, the gap between germline ends came to 16 bases. The CDR3 covers 15 residues. Germline V gene lookup returns CDR1 LNHNV and CDR2 YYDKDF (reference sequence). The CDR3 loop reads CATSREAATDGGYTF. The CDR3 nucleotides are TGTGCCACCAGCAGAGAGGCAGCCACCGATGGGGGCTACACCTTC.